Below are 15 T cell receptor beta chains sequenced from a single sample in a study of T cell repertoires and HLA-DP antigens. Their target antigens are unknown. TCRdb's table, derived via immunoSEQ multiplex PCR, lists solely in-frame clones and lacks some. Of over 100,000 clones in the sample, 80% to 95% were seen once. Input material: CD4+ T cells from PBMCs. Source of these receptors: a woman between 18 and 29 years old in good health and CMV-seronegative.

V usage is TRBV6-1 and J usage is TRBJ1-4, with D possibly matching TRBD1 (6 bases). Trimming cost V 4 bases and J 4 bases, with 7 bases left between them. The CDR3 length is 13 residues. Germline values: CDR1 MNHNS, CDR2 SASEGT. Here the CDR3 reads CASSVQGNEKLFF. CDR3 sequence (DNA): TGTGCCAGCAGTGTACAGGGTAATGAAAAACTGTTTTTT.

V and J are TRBV5-5 and TRBJ1-2, with a tentative D call TRBD1 (5 bases). V lost 3 bases and J 5 bases, leaving 17 bases between the germline ends. This CDR3 is built from 15 residues. Germline assignment: CDR1 SGHKS and CDR2 YYEKEE (reference sequence). This CDR3 reads CASSSDGGGSYGYTF. CDR3 nucleotides: TGTGCCAGCAGCTCGGACGGGGGAGGGTCTTATGGCTACACCTTC. The variable domain in full, with the rest retrieved from reference TRBV5-5 and TRBJ1-2, is DAGVTQSPTHLIKTRGQQVTLRCSPISGHKSVSWYQQVLGQGPQFIFQYYEKEERGRGNFPDRFSARQFPNYSSELNVNALLLGDSALYLCASSSDGGGSYGYTFGSGTRLTVV.

The chain uses TRBV25-1 and TRBJ1-6; TRBD1 agrees at 7 bases. V lost 11 bases and J lost 0; bases outside the gene matches: 7. The CDR3 is made up of 15 amino acids. In germline, CDR1 is MGHDK, CDR2 SYGVNS. CDR3 DNA sequence: TGTGCCTCTCAGGGGGGGAACTCCTATAATTCACCCCTCCACTTT. Translated, it gives CASQGGNSYNSPLHF. The full variable domain, rest sourced from reference TRBV25-1 and TRBJ1-6, is EADIYQTPRYLVIGTGKKITLECSQTMGHDKMYWYQQDPGMELHLIHYSYGVNSTEKGDLSSESTVSRIRTEHFPLTLESARPSHTSQYLCASQGGNSYNSPLHFGNGTRLTVT.

This chain uses TRBV6-5 with TRBJ2-7; D unclear. Germline assignment: CDR1 MNHEY and CDR2 SVGAGI. Trimming took 6 bases from V and 2 from J, leaving 11 bases between them. CDR3 length equals 13 residues. CDR3 sequence (DNA): TGTGCCAGCAGCCCAGGAGTGACCTACGAGCAGTACGTC. It is translated as CASSPGVTYEQYV.

This chain uses TRBV28 with TRBJ1-1; 8 bases line up with TRBD1. Germline trimming cut 5 bases from V and 7 bases from J; bases unmatched to any gene: 12. CDR1 and CDR2 from the germline V gene are MDHEN and SYDVKM. This CDR3 is 15 amino acids long. The CDR3 loop reads CASSPRDRYSYEAFF. The CDR3 nucleotides read TGTGCCAGCAGTCCGAGGGACAGGTACTCATATGAAGCTTTCTTT.

V is TRBV7-3 and J is TRBJ1-5; 9 bases are a match to TRBD1. The V gene end was trimmed by 0 bases and the J gene end by 0 bases; junction bases not matched to a gene: 15. Germline CDR1 is SGHTA and CDR2 is FQGTGA. This CDR3 contains 21 residues. This CDR3 reads CASSLTQGWDRVLDSNQPQHF. The CDR3 DNA reads TGTGCCAGCAGCTTAACCCAAGGTTGGGACAGGGTGCTGGATAGCAATCAGCCCCAGCATTTT.

In its sample, this clone was seen once. The chain has TRBV7-8 and TRBJ2-6; D unclear. This CDR3 spans 15 amino acids. The V gene's germline CDR1 is SGHVS and CDR2 FQNEAQ. The V end lost 5 bases, the J end lost 2 bases, and 10 bases lay between the germline ends. This CDR3 reads CASSPGRTGANVLTF. CDR3 in DNA: TGTGCCAGCAGCCCAGGAAGGACTGGGGCCAACGTCCTGACTTTC.

J is TRBJ2-1 and V is TRBV27; TRBD2 might be the D (5 bases). From germline, CDR1 is MNHEY and CDR2 SMNVEV (reference sequence). V was clipped by 6 bases and J by 0 bases, with 15 bases between them. The CDR3 runs to 16 residues. CDR3 protein: CASSPWTGSSYNEQFF. The CDR3 nucleotides are TGTGCCAGCAGCCCCTGGACGGGAAGCTCCTACAATGAGCAGTTCTTC.

This clone was seen a handful of times. The chain is built from TRBV5-1 and TRBJ2-5; tentative D call: TRBD2 (7 bases). CDR1 is SGHRS, CDR2 YFSETQ, per germline. The CDR3 consists of 14 residues. V was trimmed by 6 bases and J by 5 bases, leaving 17 bases between them. CDR3 sequence: CASKLRGGRETQYF. In DNA form, the CDR3 reads TGCGCCAGCAAACTCAGGGGAGGGCGGGAGACCCAGTACTTC.

This clone showed up just once. The chain has TRBV18 and TRBJ1-1; a weak D match, TRBD1 (5 bases). Germline V gene data show CDR1 as KGHSH and CDR2 as LQKENI. The CDR3 has 14 residues. The V end was cut by 3 bases, the J end by 1 base, with 9 bases between. CDR3 nucleotide sequence: TGTGCCAGCTCACCGGGGCCGGCGAACACTGAAGCTTTCTTT. This sequence encodes CASSPGPANTEAFF.

This clone was observed a single time. This chain joins TRBV19 and TRBJ2-7; the D call may be TRBD1 or TRBD2 (6 bases each). V was cut by 4 bases and J by 9 bases, with 25 bases left in between. CDR3 length: 16 amino acids. Germline-derived CDR1 and CDR2 are LNHDA and SQIVND (reference sequence). CDR3 loop: CASSKLLGQGDSGQYF. The CDR3 DNA follows: TGTGCCAGTAGTAAATTGCTGGGACAAGGGGACTCGGGGCAGTACTTC.

The rearrangement links TRBV19 to TRBJ2-2; D not resolved. With 3 bases removed from V and 0 bases from J, the gap between germline ends came to 8 bases. The CDR3 has 15 amino acids. Germline CDR1 and CDR2: LNHDA and SQIVND (reference sequence). CDR3: CASSIVGTNTGELFF. The CDR3, as DNA: TGTGCCAGTAGTATTGTGGGAACGAACACCGGGGAGCTGTTTTTT. Filled out from reference TRBV19 and TRBJ2-2, the complete variable domain reads DGGITQSPKYLFRKEGQNVTLSCEQNLNHDAMYWYRQDPGQGLRLIYYSQIVNDFQKGDIAEGYSVSREKKESFPLTVTSAQKNPTAFYLCASSIVGTNTGELFFGEGSRLTVL.

The gene calls are TRBV5-1 and TRBJ2-1, with TRBD1 identical over 11 bases. Germline CDR1 SGHRS, CDR2 YFSETQ. The junction had 6 bases not matched to a gene; V was cut back by 3 bases and J by 7 bases. The CDR3 runs 15 residues. CDR3 residues: CASSSTGTGGNEQFF. The CDR3 nucleotides are TGCGCCAGCAGCTCAACCGGGACAGGGGGTAATGAGCAGTTCTTC.

The V call is TRBV7-8, the J call TRBJ2-7; 9 bases fit TRBD2. The germline V gene encodes CDR1 SGHVS and CDR2 FQNEAQ. The CDR3 has 16 amino acids. V shed 0 bases and J 3 bases; nucleotides not matched to a gene: 6. The CDR3 here is CASSLAEGAGGYEQYV. For the CDR3, the DNA is TGTGCCAGCAGCTTAGCGGAGGGAGCGGGGGGCTACGAGCAGTACGTC.

Concerning this clone: No DNA is shown, since the ends of the CDR3 on it are uncertain; the CDR3 is the one TCRdb lists. This chain uses TRBV21-1 with TRBJ1-5. TRBV21-1 is termed a pseudogene. The CDR3 has 19 amino acids, counting both end residues. CDR3 sequence reads: CASSKVGDGSRYSNQPQHF.